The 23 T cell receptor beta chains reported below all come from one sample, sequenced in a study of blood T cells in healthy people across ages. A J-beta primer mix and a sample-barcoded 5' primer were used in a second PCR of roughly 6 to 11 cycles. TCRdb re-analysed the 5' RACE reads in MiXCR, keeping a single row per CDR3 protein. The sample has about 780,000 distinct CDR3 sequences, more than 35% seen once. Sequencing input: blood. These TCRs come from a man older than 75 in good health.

CDR3 residues: CASSLRLAGEQYF. CDR3 in DNA: TGTGCCAGCAGCTTGCGACTAGCAGGCGAGCAGTACTTC. The V call is TRBV7-9, the J call TRBJ2-7; the match to TRBD2 covers 7 bases. The CDR3 has 13 residues. J gave up 6 bases and V 3 bases, and 5 bases lay outside the gene matches. Germline CDR1 SEHNR, CDR2 FQNEAQ (reference sequence).

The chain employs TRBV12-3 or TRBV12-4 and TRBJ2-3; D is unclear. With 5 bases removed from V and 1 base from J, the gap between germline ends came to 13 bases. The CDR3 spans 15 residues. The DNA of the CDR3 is TGTGCCAGCAGTGACGACATAGTGGGCACAGATACGCAGTATTTT. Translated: CASSDDIVGTDTQYF.

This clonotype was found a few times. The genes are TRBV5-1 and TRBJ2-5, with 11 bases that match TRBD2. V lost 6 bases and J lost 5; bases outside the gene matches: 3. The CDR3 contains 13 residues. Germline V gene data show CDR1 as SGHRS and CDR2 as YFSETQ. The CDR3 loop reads CASTIAGGETQYF. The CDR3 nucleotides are TGCGCCAGCACCATAGCGGGAGGGGAGACCCAGTACTTC.

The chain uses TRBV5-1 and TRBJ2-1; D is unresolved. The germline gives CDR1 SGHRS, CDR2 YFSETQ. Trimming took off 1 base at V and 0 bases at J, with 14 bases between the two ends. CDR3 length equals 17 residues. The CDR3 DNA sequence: TGCGCCAGCAGCTTGACGGTATTCCCCAGCTCCTACAATGAGCAGTTCTTC. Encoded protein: CASSLTVFPSSYNEQFF. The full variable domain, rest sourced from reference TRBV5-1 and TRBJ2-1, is KAGVTQTPRYLIKTRGQQVTLSCSPISGHRSVSWYQQTPGQGLQFLFEYFSETQRNKGNFPGRFSGRQFSNSRSEMNVSTLELGDSALYLCASSLTVFPSSYNEQFFGPGTRLTVL.

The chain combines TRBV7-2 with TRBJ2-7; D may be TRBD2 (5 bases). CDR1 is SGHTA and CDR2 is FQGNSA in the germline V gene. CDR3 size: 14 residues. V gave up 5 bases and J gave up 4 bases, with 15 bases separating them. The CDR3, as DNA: TGTGCCAGCAGCACCCCCTTCGGGGTTTACGAGCAGTACTTC. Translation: CASSTPFGVYEQYF.

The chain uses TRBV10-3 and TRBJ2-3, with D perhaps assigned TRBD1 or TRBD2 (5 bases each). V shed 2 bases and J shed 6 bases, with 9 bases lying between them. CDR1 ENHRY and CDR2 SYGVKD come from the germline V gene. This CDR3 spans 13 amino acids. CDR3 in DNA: TGTGCCATCAGTGAGAGCAGGGAGGATACGCAGTATTTT. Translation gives CAISESREDTQYF.

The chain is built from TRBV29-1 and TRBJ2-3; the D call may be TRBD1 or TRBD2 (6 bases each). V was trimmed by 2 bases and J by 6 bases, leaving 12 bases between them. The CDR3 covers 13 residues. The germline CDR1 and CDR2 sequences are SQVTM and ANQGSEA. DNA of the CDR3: TGCAGCGTTGAAATGGGGGGCGCGGATACGCAGTATTTT. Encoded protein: CSVEMGGADTQYF.

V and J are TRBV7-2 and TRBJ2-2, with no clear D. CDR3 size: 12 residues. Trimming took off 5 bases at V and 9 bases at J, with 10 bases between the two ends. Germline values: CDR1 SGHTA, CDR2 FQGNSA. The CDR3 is CASSLMIRELFF. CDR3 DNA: TGTGCCAGCAGCCTAATGATCCGGGAGCTGTTTTTT.

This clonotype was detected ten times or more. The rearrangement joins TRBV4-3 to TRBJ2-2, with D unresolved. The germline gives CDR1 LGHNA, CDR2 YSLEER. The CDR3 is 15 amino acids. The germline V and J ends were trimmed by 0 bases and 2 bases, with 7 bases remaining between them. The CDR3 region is CASSQDHLNTGELFF. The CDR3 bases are TGCGCCAGCAGCCAAGATCATCTCAACACCGGGGAGCTGTTTTTT.

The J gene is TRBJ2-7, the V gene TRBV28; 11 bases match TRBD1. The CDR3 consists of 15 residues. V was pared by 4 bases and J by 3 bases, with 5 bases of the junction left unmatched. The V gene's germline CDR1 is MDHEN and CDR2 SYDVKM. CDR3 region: CASSWRTGGFYEQYF. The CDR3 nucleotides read TGTGCCAGCAGTTGGAGGACAGGGGGCTTCTACGAGCAGTACTTC.

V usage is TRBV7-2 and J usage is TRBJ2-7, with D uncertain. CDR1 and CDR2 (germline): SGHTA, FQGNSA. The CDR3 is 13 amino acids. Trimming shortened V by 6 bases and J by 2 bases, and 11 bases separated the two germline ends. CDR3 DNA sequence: TGTGCCAGCAGGTCCGGCGGTGCCTACGAGCAGTACTTC. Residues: CASRSGGAYEQYF.

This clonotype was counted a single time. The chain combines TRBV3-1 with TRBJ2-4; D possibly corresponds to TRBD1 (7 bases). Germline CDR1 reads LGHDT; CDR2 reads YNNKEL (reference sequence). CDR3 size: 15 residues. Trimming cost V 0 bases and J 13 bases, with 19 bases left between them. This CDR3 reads CASSQERTGARGQYF. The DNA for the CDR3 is TGTGCCAGCAGCCAAGAGCGGACAGGAGCCCGGGGGCAGTACTTC.

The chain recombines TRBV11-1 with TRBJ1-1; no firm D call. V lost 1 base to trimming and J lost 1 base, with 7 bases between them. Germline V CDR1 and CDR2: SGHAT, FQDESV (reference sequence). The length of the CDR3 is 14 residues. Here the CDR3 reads CASSLGSGNTEAFF. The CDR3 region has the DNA TGTGCCAGCAGCTTAGGGTCTGGGAACACTGAAGCTTTCTTT. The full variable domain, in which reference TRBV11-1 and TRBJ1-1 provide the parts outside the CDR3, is EAEVAQSPRYKITEKSQAVAFWCDPISGHATLYWYRQILGQGPELLVQFQDESVVDDSQLPKDRFSAERLKGVDSTLKIQPAELGDSAMYLCASSLGSGNTEAFFGQGTRLTVV.

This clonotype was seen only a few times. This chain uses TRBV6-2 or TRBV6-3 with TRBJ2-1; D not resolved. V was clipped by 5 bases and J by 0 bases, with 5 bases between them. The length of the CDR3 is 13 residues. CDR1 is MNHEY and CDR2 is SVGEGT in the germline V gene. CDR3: CASSKSSYNEQFF. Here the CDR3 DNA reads TGTGCCAGCAGTAAGAGCTCCTACAATGAGCAGTTCTTC.

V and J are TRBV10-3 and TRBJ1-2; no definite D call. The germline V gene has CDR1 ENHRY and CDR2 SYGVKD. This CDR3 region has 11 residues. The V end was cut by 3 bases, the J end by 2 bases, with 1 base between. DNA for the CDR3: TGTGCCATCAGTGAAAACTATGGCTACACCTTC. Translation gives CAISENYGYTF.

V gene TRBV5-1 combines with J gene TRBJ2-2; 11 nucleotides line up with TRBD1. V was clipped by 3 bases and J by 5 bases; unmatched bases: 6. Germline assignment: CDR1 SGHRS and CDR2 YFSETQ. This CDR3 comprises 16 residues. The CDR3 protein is CASSWTGGPVTGELFF. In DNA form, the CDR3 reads TGCGCCAGCAGCTGGACAGGGGGCCCGGTGACCGGGGAGCTGTTTTTT.

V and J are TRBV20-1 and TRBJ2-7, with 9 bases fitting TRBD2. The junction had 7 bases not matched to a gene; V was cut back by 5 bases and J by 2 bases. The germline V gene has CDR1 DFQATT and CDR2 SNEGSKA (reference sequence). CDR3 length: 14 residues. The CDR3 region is CSARSTSGTYEQYF. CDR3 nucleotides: TGCAGTGCTCGCTCGACTAGCGGAACCTACGAGCAGTACTTC.

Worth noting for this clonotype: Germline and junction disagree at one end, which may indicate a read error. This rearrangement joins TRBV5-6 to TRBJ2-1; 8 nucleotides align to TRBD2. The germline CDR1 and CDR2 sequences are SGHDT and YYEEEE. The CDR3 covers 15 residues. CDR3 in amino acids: CASDEGGGSYNEQFF. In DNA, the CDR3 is TGCGCCAGCGATGAAGGCGGGGGGTCCTACAATGAGCAGTTCTTC.

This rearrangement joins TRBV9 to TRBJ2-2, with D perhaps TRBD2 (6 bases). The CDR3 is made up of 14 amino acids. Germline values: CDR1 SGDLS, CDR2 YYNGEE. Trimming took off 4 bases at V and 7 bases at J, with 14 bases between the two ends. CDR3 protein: CASSPRRAGGELFF. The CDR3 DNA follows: TGTGCCAGCAGCCCCAGGAGAGCGGGCGGGGAGCTGTTTTTT.

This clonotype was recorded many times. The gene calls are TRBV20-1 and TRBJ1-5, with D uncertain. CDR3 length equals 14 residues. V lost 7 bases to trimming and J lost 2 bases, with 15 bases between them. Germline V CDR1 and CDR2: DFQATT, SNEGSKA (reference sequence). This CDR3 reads CSVSFHGGNQPQHF. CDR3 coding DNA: TGCAGTGTCAGTTTCCATGGGGGCAATCAGCCCCAGCATTTT.

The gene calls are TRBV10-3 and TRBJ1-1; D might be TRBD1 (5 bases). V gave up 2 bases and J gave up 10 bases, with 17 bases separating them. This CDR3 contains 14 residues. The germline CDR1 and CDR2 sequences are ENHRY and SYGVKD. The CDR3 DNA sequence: TGTGCCATCAGTGAGCAAGGGACCACTGGGGGAGCTTTCTTT. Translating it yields CAISEQGTTGGAFF.

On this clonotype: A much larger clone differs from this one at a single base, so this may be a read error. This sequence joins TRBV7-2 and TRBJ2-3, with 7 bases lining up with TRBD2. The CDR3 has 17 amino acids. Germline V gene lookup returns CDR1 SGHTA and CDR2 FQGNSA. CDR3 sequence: CAGSPRLGRAGSDTQYF. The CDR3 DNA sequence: TGTGCCGGCAGCCCTCGGCTGGGGCGAGCGGGATCGGATACGCAGTATTTT. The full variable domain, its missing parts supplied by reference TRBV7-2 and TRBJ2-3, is GAGVSQSPSNKVTEKGKDVELRCDPISGHTALYWYRQSLGQGLEFLIYFQGNSAPDKSGLPSDRFSAERTGGSVSTLTIQRTQQEDSAVYLCAGSPRLGRAGSDTQYFGPGTRLTVL.

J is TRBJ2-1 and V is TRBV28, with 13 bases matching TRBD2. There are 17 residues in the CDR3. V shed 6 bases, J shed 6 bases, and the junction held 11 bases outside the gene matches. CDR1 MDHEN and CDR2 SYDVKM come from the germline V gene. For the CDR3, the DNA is TGTGCCAGCAGCCCTTCCCGGACTAGCGGGAGCTCCAATGAGCAGTTCTTC. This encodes CASSPSRTSGSSNEQFF.